Given below is one TCR beta chain in context. Its antigen is unidentified. Possible read error: a much larger clone is one base away. Amplification of TCR beta CDR3 was performed by multiplex PCR with 32 V and 13 J primers. Using its own MiXCR run on the multiplex PCR reads, TCRdb lists one record per CDR3 protein. This sample yields tens of thousands of distinct CDR3 sequences, of which around a quarter are seen a single time; less than 4% belongs to the top ten. Template was bulk tumor genomic DNA, approximately 560 ng per sample. Several widely spaced biopsies per primary tumor were taken during surgery. The study enrolled patients with untreated, newly diagnosed non-small cell lung cancer who underwent curative surgery. Patients newly diagnosed with non-small cell lung cancer and having curative-intent surgery served as donors. Germline V lookup: CDR1 LNHNV, CDR2 YYDKDF (reference sequence). This CDR3 region has 14 residues. Trimming left V 0 bases short and J 8 bases short, with 13 bases between.

The data are from a study of immune heterogeneity within non-small cell lung tumors. Regarding the study as a whole: Local tumor mutational burden correlated moderately but significantly with local T-cell clonality (R roughly 0.34).

The sequence was obtained from a man aged 35-49 years with non-small cell lung cancer. The V gene is TRBV15, the J gene TRBJ1-2; tentative D call: TRBD1 (5 bases). Sequencing was done on a sample of lung tumor tissue. CDR3 region: CATSRDPDSRGYTF. In DNA form, the CDR3 reads TGTGCCACCAGCAGAGATCCAGACAGCAGAGGCTACACCTTC.